These T cell receptor beta chains were read from a single sample in a study of cytomegalovirus exposure and HLA in healthy donors. The repertoire was sequenced with immunoSEQ multiplex PCR; TCRdb's copy has only in-frame clones and lacks some. The table has some 150,000 clones, about 75% seen once. Material for sequencing was PBMCs. All receptors derive from a woman between 40 and 55 years old in good health and CMV-seronegative. CDR3s include the opening cysteine and the closing phenylalanine or tryptophan. Fields, in order: V gene, clone size, D gene, J gene, CDR3 protein, CDR3 DNA. The D gene is left open where the match is weak. Some rows mark clone size as missing; the rest say once, few, many or name a class of expanded clone.

V: TRBV9
size: NA
D: NA
J: TRBJ1-2
CDR3: CASSVAGANGYTF
DNA: TGTGCCAGCAGCGTAGCAGGGGCAAATGGCTACACCTTC

V: TRBV7-2
size: NA
D: NA
J: TRBJ1-2
CDR3: CASSLVGGTSGYYGYTF
DNA: TGTGCCAGCAGCTTAGTTGGAGGGACGTCGGGCTACTATGGCTACACCTTC

V: TRBV14
size: NA
D: NA
J: TRBJ2-3
CDR3: CASSPTRDTQYF
DNA: TGTGCCAGCAGCCCGACTCGAGATACGCAGTATTTT

V: TRBV5-1
size: NA
D: NA
J: TRBJ2-7
CDR3: CASEGEGVGEQYF
DNA: TGCGCCAGCGAGGGAGAGGGGGTCGGAGAGCAGTACTTC

V: TRBV28
size: NA
D: NA
J: TRBJ2-3
CDR3: CASSSTDTQYF
DNA: TGTGCCAGCAGTTCGACAGATACGCAGTATTTT

V: TRBV27
size: once
D: TRBD1
J: TRBJ2-7
CDR3: CASGTAYEQYF
DNA: TGTGCCAGTGGGACAGCCTACGAGCAGTACTTC

V: TRBV5-1
size: NA
D: TRBD1
J: TRBJ1-1
CDR3: CASSPLGQGANTEAFF
DNA: TGCGCCAGCAGCCCGTTGGGACAGGGGGCAAACACTGAAGCTTTCTTT

V: TRBV18
size: NA
D: TRBD1
J: TRBJ1-6
CDR3: CASSPFTPDRGHSPLHF
DNA: TGTGCCAGCTCACCATTCACCCCGGACAGGGGGCATTCACCCCTCCACTTT

V: TRBV5-5
size: once
D: NA
J: TRBJ1-1
CDR3: CASSLWGGRGAFF
DNA: TGTGCCAGCAGCTTGTGGGGGGGGAGGGGAGCTTTCTTT

V: TRBV20-1
size: NA
D: NA
J: TRBJ2-7
CDR3: CSARYKSEQYF
DNA: TGCAGTGCTAGATACAAGTCCGAGCAGTACTTC

V: TRBV7-2
size: once
D: TRBD1
J: TRBJ1-4
CDR3: CASSPLTGRLATNEKLFF
DNA: TGTGCCAGCAGCCCTTTGACAGGGCGGCTTGCAACTAATGAAAAACTGTTTTTT

V: TRBV7-9
size: NA
D: TRBD1
J: TRBJ2-1
CDR3: CASSLRLLRDRGNNEQFF
DNA: TGTGCCAGCAGCTTAAGGTTGCTGAGGGACAGGGGGAACAATGAGCAGTTCTTC

V: TRBV5-1
size: NA
D: TRBD1
J: TRBJ2-7
CDR3: CASSQGDRGYEQYF
DNA: TGCGCCAGCAGCCAAGGGGACAGGGGCTACGAGCAGTACTTC

V: TRBV29-1
size: NA
D: TRBD1
J: TRBJ1-1
CDR3: CSVDGTATEAFF
DNA: TGCAGCGTAGACGGGACAGCCACTGAAGCTTTCTTT